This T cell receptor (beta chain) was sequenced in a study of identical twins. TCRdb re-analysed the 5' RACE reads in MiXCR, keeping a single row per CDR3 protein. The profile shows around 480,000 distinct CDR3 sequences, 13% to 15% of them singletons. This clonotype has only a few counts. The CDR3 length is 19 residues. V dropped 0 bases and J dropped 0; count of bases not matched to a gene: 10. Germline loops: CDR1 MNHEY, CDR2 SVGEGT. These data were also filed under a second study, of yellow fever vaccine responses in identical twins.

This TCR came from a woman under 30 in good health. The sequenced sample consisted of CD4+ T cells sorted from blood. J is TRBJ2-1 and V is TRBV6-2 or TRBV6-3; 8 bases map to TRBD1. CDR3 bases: TGTGCCAGCAGTTACTCAACCGGGACAGGCCTGAGCTCCTACAATGAGCAGTTCTTC. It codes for CASSYSTGTGLSSYNEQFF.